The text below deals with one T cell receptor (beta chain). Germline CDR1 is LGHNA and CDR2 is YSLEER. This CDR3 has 17 amino acids. The trim removed 1 base at V and 1 base at J, leaving 5 bases unmatched. The data were taken from a study of blood T cell repertoires in COVID-19. In the study overall: The study drew acute and convalescent COVID-19 samples from the United States, Italy and Spain.

Repertoires were generated with immunoSEQ multiplex PCR, while TCRdb's copy carries only in-frame clones and drops some. The sample consists of about 180,000 clones, around 84% of them appearing once. The sequenced sample was peripheral blood. The chain employs TRBV4-3 and TRBJ2-3; 10 nucleotides agree with TRBD1. This TCR was recovered from a man over 45 with active or convalescent COVID-19. The CDR3 loop is CASSQGLGTGGTDTQYF. CDR3 nucleotides: TGCGCCAGCAGCCAAGGGCTTGGGACAGGGGGCACAGATACGCAGTATTTT.